These 21 T cell receptor beta chains share one sample of origin, sequenced in a study of T-cell memory formation after mild COVID-19. TCRdb redid the calling of the 5' RACE reads with MiXCR, one entry per CDR3 protein. The sample yields 450,000 to 650,000 distinct CDR3 sequences, approximately 20% seen once. Sample: PBMCs or a T cell subset sorted from them (not recorded which). Receptors originate from an adult woman who had mild COVID-19 (a few samples of this study predate the infection). Cell type and time point are not known.

The rearrangement links TRBV24-1 to TRBJ2-2; maybe TRBD1 (5 bases). The CDR3 is 13 residues long. Trimming stripped 5 bases from V and 5 bases from J, with 8 bases between. Per the germline V gene, CDR1 is KGHDR and CDR2 is SFDVKD. The CDR3 loop reads CATSARGTGELFF. The CDR3 nucleotides are TGTGCCACCAGTGCAAGGGGAACCGGGGAGCTGTTTTTT.

The V gene is TRBV7-8, the J gene TRBJ2-6; 10 bases match TRBD1. The CDR3 spans 18 residues. The V segment lost 6 bases and the J segment 2 bases; nucleotides outside the gene matches: 10. CDR1 and CDR2 from the germline V gene are SGHVS and FQNEAQ. CDR3 nucleotide sequence: TGTGCCAGCAGTTCACCGGGACAGGGGATTGCTGGGGCCAACGTCCTGACTTTC. Translating it yields CASSSPGQGIAGANVLTF.

The chain links TRBV11-2 to TRBJ1-5; D perhaps matches TRBD1 (6 bases). CDR3 length equals 18 residues. Per the germline V gene, CDR1 is SGHAT and CDR2 is FQNNGV. Trimming cost V 5 bases and J 0 bases, with 20 bases left between them. Here the CDR3 reads CASSQTSRGLGSNQPQHF. The CDR3 coding sequence is TGTGCCAGCAGCCAAACCTCTCGGGGGCTGGGTAGCAATCAGCCCCAGCATTTT.

The J gene is TRBJ1-1, the V gene TRBV29-1, with 11 bases aligning to TRBD1. This CDR3 is 13 amino acids long. Germline CDR1 reads SQVTM; CDR2 reads ANQGSEA. Germline trimming cut 6 bases from V and 13 bases from J; bases unmatched to any gene: 13. In nucleotides, the CDR3 is TGCAGCGTCCCCGGGACAGGGGGGTATTCGGTTTTCTTT. Amino acid sequence: CSVPGTGGYSVFF.

The rearrangement joins TRBV4-1 to TRBJ1-2; TRBD1 matches at 7 bases. Germline V CDR1 and CDR2: MGHRA, YSYEKL. Losses at the gene ends were 3 bases for V and 4 bases for J; bases not matched to a gene: 5. This CDR3 spans 14 amino acids. CDR3 loop: CASSQNRGSYGYTF. In DNA, the CDR3 is TGCGCCAGCAGCCAGAACAGGGGTAGCTATGGCTACACCTTC.

This clonotype was picked up a small number of times. This chain links TRBV13 with TRBJ2-7; TRBD1 aligns across 8 bases. The length of the CDR3 is 16 residues. CDR1 is PRHDT, CDR2 FYEKMQ, per germline (reference sequence). Trimming cost V 0 bases and J 8 bases; bases outside gene matches: 12. The CDR3 DNA sequence: TGTGCCAGCAGCTTAGGCCTTGTACAGGGGGTAGGGAAGCAGTACTTC. This gives the protein CASSLGLVQGVGKQYF.

This clonotype has more than one count but fewer than ten. The J gene is TRBJ2-1, the V gene TRBV12-3 or TRBV12-4; D is undetermined. The CDR3 runs to 18 residues. Between the trimmed V and J ends, which lost 6 bases and 0 bases, there was a span of 21 bases. The CDR3 reads CASSYTPDLLSSYNEQFF. CDR3 bases: TGTGCCAGCAGCTATACCCCAGACCTTTTGAGCTCCTACAATGAGCAGTTCTTC.

This clonotype was detected only once. The junction departs from the called germline gene at one end, perhaps through a read error. The chain is built from TRBV7-9 and TRBJ2-5; D gene uncertain. The CDR3 loop spans 19 amino acids. Germline assignment: CDR1 SEHNR and CDR2 FQNEAQ (reference sequence). The CDR3 loop reads CAGSLPMFRNNQNQETQYF. CDR3 in DNA: TGTGCCGGCAGCTTACCAATGTTCAGGAATAACCAGAACCAAGAGACCCAGTACTTC. The entire variable domain, with the rest obtained from reference TRBV7-9 and TRBJ2-5, is as follows: DTGVSQNPRHKITKRGQNVTFRCDPISEHNRLYWYRQTLGQGPEFLTYFQNEAQLEKSRLLSDRFSAERPKGSFSTLEIQRTEQGDSAMYLCAGSLPMFRNNQNQETQYFGPGTRLLVL.

V is TRBV4-1 and J is TRBJ1-1; D unclear. V gave up 6 bases and J gave up 5 bases, with 16 bases separating them. Germline V gene lookup returns CDR1 MGHRA and CDR2 YSYEKL. The CDR3 has 14 residues. This CDR3 is CASSPLGRGTEAFF. The CDR3 region has the DNA TGCGCCAGCAGTCCTCTTGGGCGAGGGACTGAAGCTTTCTTT.

This clonotype has a handful of counts. The chain links TRBV14 to TRBJ1-3; no definite D call. CDR3 size: 13 residues. Germline loops: CDR1 SGHDN, CDR2 FVKESK. V lost 4 bases, J lost 6 bases, and 10 bases lay in between. The CDR3 protein is CASSLQHQNTIYF. Written as DNA, the CDR3 is TGTGCCAGCAGCCTACAGCACCAAAACACCATATATTTT.

This clonotype was seen more than once but under ten times. This rearrangement joins TRBV4-3 to TRBJ2-1; D possibly matches TRBD1 or TRBD2 (5 bases each). CDR3 size: 15 residues. V was trimmed by 0 bases and J by 10 bases, leaving 16 bases between them. From germline, CDR1 is LGHNA and CDR2 YSLEER. DNA for the CDR3: TGCGCCAGCAGCCAAGATCATGAGAGGGGCGCCGAGCAGTTCTTC. Amino acid sequence: CASSQDHERGAEQFF.

The chain employs TRBV6-2 or TRBV6-3 and TRBJ2-1; D remains ambiguous. This CDR3 has 12 residues. Trimming took off 4 bases at V and 8 bases at J, with 9 bases between the two ends. Per germline, CDR1 MNHEY and CDR2 SVGEGT. CDR3 in DNA: TGTGCCAGCAGTTTAGGTCTGTATGAGCAGTTCTTC. It codes for CASSLGLYEQFF.

The rearrangement joins TRBV11-2 to TRBJ2-3, with unresolved D. V lost 4 bases, J lost 3 bases, and 14 bases lay in between. Germline CDR1 is SGHAT and CDR2 is FQNNGV. The CDR3 length is 15 residues. The CDR3 is CASSSSGDPTDTQYF. CDR3 DNA sequence: TGTGCCAGCAGCTCATCAGGAGATCCTACAGATACGCAGTATTTT.

A word on this clonotype: In this CDR3 the conserved last residue, phenylalanine or tryptophan, is missing, so a read error is likely. The chain is built from TRBV3-1 and TRBJ2-1; D remains ambiguous. Germline V CDR1 and CDR2: LGHDT, YNNKEL (reference sequence). The CDR3 length is 14 residues. The ends were cut back, 0 bases at V and 6 bases at J, with 9 bases in the middle. CDR3 protein: CASSQDRVLNEQFL. The CDR3 DNA is TGTGCCAGCAGCCAAGATCGGGTCCTCAATGAGCAGTTCTTA.

This clonotype has just a few counts. This chain joins TRBV12-5 and TRBJ2-5; D is unclear. This CDR3 is built from 14 residues. The germline V gene encodes CDR1 LGHNT and CDR2 FRNRAP. The V end was cut by 6 bases, the J end by 0 bases, with 11 bases between. CDR3 region: CASGPGPNQETQYF. The CDR3 DNA reads as TGTGCTAGTGGCCCGGGCCCGAACCAAGAGACCCAGTACTTC.

This clonotype appeared a few times. The CDR3 nucleotides read TGTGCCAGCAGCCCTGGGACCGAGCGTGAAAAACTGTTTTTT. Encoded protein: CASSPGTEREKLFF. The J gene is TRBJ1-4, the V gene TRBV5-4, with a weak D call TRBD1 (5 bases). This CDR3 spans 14 amino acids. Germline V lookup: CDR1 SGHNT, CDR2 YYREEE (reference sequence). V dropped 4 bases and J dropped 7 bases, with 14 bases sitting between them. The variable domain in full, completed from reference TRBV5-4 and TRBJ1-4, reads ETGVTQSPTHLIKTRGQQVTLRCSSQSGHNTVSWYQQALGQGPQFIFQYYREEENGRGNFPPRFSGLQFPNYSSELNVNALELDDSALYLCASSPGTEREKLFFGSGTQLSVL.

V gene TRBV7-2 combines with J gene TRBJ2-1; unclear D gene. CDR1 SGHTA and CDR2 FQGNSA come from the germline V gene. This CDR3 region has 12 residues. The V end was cut by 5 bases, the J end by 10 bases, with 12 bases between. The CDR3 loop reads CASSRRMREQFF. For the CDR3, the DNA is TGTGCCAGCAGCCGACGGATGCGGGAGCAGTTCTTC.

This clonotype was counted only a few times. The CDR3 protein is CASIRQANTGELFF. The CDR3 DNA follows: TGTGCCAGCATTCGACAGGCTAATACCGGGGAGCTGTTTTTT. The chain combines TRBV7-2 with TRBJ2-2, with D possibly being TRBD1 (6 bases). Trimming pared 7 bases from V and 5 bases from J, leaving 14 bases between. Germline values: CDR1 SGHTA, CDR2 FQGNSA. The CDR3 contains 14 residues.

The rearrangement joins TRBV6-1 to TRBJ2-7, with unresolved D. Germline values: CDR1 MNHNS, CDR2 SASEGT. The V and J ends lost 6 bases and 9 bases respectively, with 12 bases between them. CDR3 length: 11 residues. Written as DNA, the CDR3 is TGTGCCAGCAGGCTAGGGTGGCGGCAGTACTTC. This sequence encodes CASRLGWRQYF.

This clonotype was detected only a few times. This chain uses TRBV12-3 or TRBV12-4 with TRBJ1-5; D unresolved. The CDR3 has 15 residues. The V and J ends lost 3 bases and 4 bases respectively, with 13 bases between them. In DNA form, the CDR3 reads TGTGCCAGCAGTTTGCAGGTATTGGGTAATCAGCCCCAGCATTTT. This sequence encodes CASSLQVLGNQPQHF.

This chain connects TRBV5-6 to TRBJ2-3, with D perhaps TRBD2 (5 bases). Germline V gene sequence: CDR1 SGHDT, CDR2 YYEEEE. This CDR3 is built from 16 residues. The V and J ends lost 0 bases and 2 bases respectively, with 13 bases between them. The CDR3 DNA reads as TGTGCCAGCAGCTTGGCGGGGATACGACACACAGATACGCAGTATTTT. It is translated as CASSLAGIRHTDTQYF.